This T cell receptor (beta chain) was obtained from a study of blood T cell repertoires in COVID-19. Study in general: Some COVID-19 samples were acute and others convalescent; all came from the United States, Italy and Spain. The cDNA or gDNA used as material had been derived from T cells, B-cell-depleted T cells, or PBMCs.

Sequenced by immunoSEQ multiplex PCR; TCRdb stores in-frame clones only, minus some. The data contain roughly 150,000 clones, roughly 87% of them singletons. The CDR3 loop spans 16 amino acids. The V gene lost 0 bases and the J gene lost 0 bases, with 8 bases spanning the gap. Germline V CDR1 and CDR2: MNHEY, SMNVEV (reference sequence). All enrollees were about 18 to 89 years old and from 24 US areas. The sample taken for sequencing was PBMCs or T cells enriched from blood (not recorded which). This sequence joins TRBV27 and TRBJ2-2, with no clear D. This TCR derives from a woman between 40 and 50 years old who had been exposed to COVID-19. CDR3 amino acids: CASSLSSSSNTGELFF. The CDR3, as DNA: TGTGCCAGCAGTTTATCGTCCAGTTCGAACACCGGGGAGCTGTTTTTT.